Listed below are T cell receptor beta chains from one sample, sequenced in a study of CD8 T cells in Susac syndrome. TCRdb re-called the immunoSEQ multiplex PCR reads with MiXCR, one entry per CDR3 protein. Of 150,000 or so distinct CDR3 sequences in the sample, around 93% were seen once. Sequencing was performed on CD4+ T cells from PBMCs. All receptors come from a human donor with Susac syndrome. The CDR3 runs from the conserved cysteine through the conserved F or W. A D gene is named only where the DNA matches it firmly. The listing skips clone size in some rows; elsewhere it reads once, few, many or a size class.

>TRBD2|TRBV7-8|TRBJ2-7|few
CASSLVGRSGGEQYF
TGTGCCAGCAGCTTAGTCGGCAGGTCGGGGGGAGAGCAGTACTTC
>.|TRBV10-3|TRBJ2-5|.
CAISNLATQETQYF
TGTGCCATCAGTAACCTAGCGACCCAAGAGACCCAGTACTTC
>.|TRBV12-3/TRBV12-4|TRBJ2-3|.
CASEEKSGTDTQYF
TGTGCCAGCGAAGAGAAGAGCGGCACAGATACGCAGTATTTT
>TRBD2|TRBV29-1|TRBJ2-1|.
CSQLAGAPGEQFF
TGCAGCCAACTAGCGGGGGCCCCGGGTGAGCAGTTCTTC
>TRBD1|TRBV30|TRBJ1-2|once
CAGRQGAYGYTF
TGTGCCGGGAGACAGGGGGCCTATGGCTACACCTTC
>.|TRBV5-1|TRBJ1-2|.
CASSLDDGDGYTF
TGCGCCAGCAGCTTGGATGATGGAGATGGCTACACCTTC
>TRBD1|TRBV12-3/TRBV12-4|TRBJ2-3|.
CASSLGQEETDTQYF
TGTGCCAGCAGTTTGGGACAGGAGGAGACAGATACGCAGTATTTT
>TRBD2|TRBV9|TRBJ2-1|.
CASSLETSGSRYRQFF
TGTGCCAGCAGCCTAGAAACTAGCGGGAGTCGTTATAGACAGTTCTTC
>.|TRBV27|TRBJ1-2|.
CASSERGSGYTF
TGTGCCAGCAGTGAAAGGGGTTCTGGCTACACCTTC
>TRBD1|TRBV29-1|TRBJ1-2|.
CSVSDRAFYGYTF
TGCAGCGTAAGCGACAGGGCCTTCTATGGCTACACCTTC
>.|TRBV30|TRBJ1-5|.
CAWSVLKTDQPQHF
TGTGCCTGGAGTGTTTTGAAGACGGATCAGCCCCAGCATTTT
>.|TRBV6-2/TRBV6-3|TRBJ2-4|.
CASSYWPTPGVDIQYF
TGTGCCAGCAGTTACTGGCCCACACCCGGGGTGGACATTCAGTACTTC
>TRBD2|TRBV9|TRBJ2-7|.
CASSVGLADSYEQYF
TGTGCCAGCAGCGTAGGACTAGCGGACTCCTACGAGCAGTACTTC
>TRBD1|TRBV5-4|TRBJ2-3|.
CASSRTGVDTQYF
TGTGCCAGCAGTCGGACAGGGGTCGATACGCAGTATTTT